These T cell receptor beta chains were read from a single sample in a study of blood T cell repertoires in COVID-19. Measured with immunoSEQ multiplex PCR; TCRdb has only the in-frame clones, and not every one. The sample yields nearly 100,000 clones, 65% to 85% seen once. Sequencing input: peripheral blood. The receptors come from a woman aged 55-70 years with acute or convalescent COVID-19. Both conserved end residues are part of each CDR3. D genes are given only for firm matches. The size entry is marked missing in some rows and otherwise reads once, few, many or a size class.

D,size,J,V,CDR3,DNA
.,few,TRBJ2-2,TRBV14,CASSQVRGLGTGELFF,TGTGCCAGCAGCCAAGTGCGGGGGCTGGGCACCGGGGAGCTGTTTTTT
.,.,TRBJ1-6,TRBV7-9,CASRPTGSGSPLHF,TGTGCCAGCAGGCCGACGGGGAGCGGTTCACCCCTCCACTTT
.,.,TRBJ1-2,TRBV30,CASHKRGGYTF,TGTGCCTCTCACAAAAGGGGAGGCTACACCTTC
TRBD1,.,TRBJ2-1,TRBV2,CARQGDLGNEQFF,TGTGCCAGGCAGGGGGATTTGGGGAATGAGCAGTTCTTC
.,.,TRBJ2-1,TRBV13,CASSRQASYNEQFF,TGTGCCAGCAGCAGACAGGCCTCCTACAATGAGCAGTTCTTC
.,few,TRBJ1-6,TRBV6-5,CASSYPELNSPLHF,TGTGCCAGCAGTTACCCCGAGCTTAATTCACCCCTCCACTTT
TRBD1,.,TRBJ1-2,TRBV4-3,CASSQGDSGNYGYTF,TGCGCCAGCAGCCAAGGGGACAGCGGTAACTATGGCTACACCTTC
.,few,TRBJ1-2,TRBV9,CASSVEAGGLYGYTF,TGTGCCAGCAGCGTAGAGGCGGGGGGGCTTTATGGCTACACCTTC
.,.,TRBJ1-2,TRBV19,CASSTTLGPKSGYTF,TGTGCCAGTAGTACGACCCTTGGGCCCAAGAGTGGCTACACCTTC
TRBD1,.,TRBJ2-7,TRBV28,CASSLVGQRAHEQYF,TGTGCCAGCAGTTTAGTGGGACAGAGGGCTCACGAGCAGTACTTC
TRBD1,.,TRBJ2-5,TRBV18,CASSPSGQGERETQYF,TGTGCCAGCTCACCATCGGGACAGGGAGAGAGAGAGACCCAGTACTTC
TRBD1,few,TRBJ1-6,TRBV2,CASIRTGGSNSPLHF,TGTGCCAGCATCCGGACAGGGGGCAGTAATTCACCCCTCCACTTT
.,.,TRBJ2-1,TRBV7-9,CASSLGTDNEQFF,TGTGCCAGCAGCTTAGGGACTGACAATGAGCAGTTCTTC
TRBD1,.,TRBJ1-1,TRBV7-9,CASSSADRGKNTEAFF,TGTGCCAGCAGCTCAGCCGACAGGGGGAAAAACACTGAAGCTTTCTTT